This entry features one TCR beta chain sequence. What it binds is unknown. This record comes from a study of blood T cells in healthy people across ages. Findings of the study overall: Strong correlation existed between TCR beta diversity and naive T cell percentage.

The germline V and J ends were trimmed by 6 bases and 1 base, with 12 bases remaining between them. The CDR3 spans 14 residues. Per germline, CDR1 MNHNY and CDR2 SVGAGI (reference sequence). PCR was performed a second time for about 7 to 11 cycles using a sample-barcoded 5' primer and a J-beta primer mix. Each cDNA molecule, via a template-switch adaptor with 12 random nucleotides, was tagged. Each CDR3 protein gets one entry after TCRdb re-called the 5' RACE reads with MiXCR. The data show over 950,000 distinct CDR3 sequences, around two fifths seen once. Sequenced: blood. The sequence came from a man younger than 35 in good health. The chain has TRBV6-6 and TRBJ1-2; D gene unclear. CDR3 bases: TGTGCCAGCAGGAGTCCAGGTCTTAACTATGGCTACACCTTC. This translates into CASRSPGLNYGYTF.